This T cell receptor (beta chain) was sequenced in a study of metastatic and nonmetastatic thyroid tumors. Germline assignment: CDR1 SGHRS and CDR2 YFSETQ. J gave up 5 bases and V 2 bases, and 9 bases lay outside the gene matches. This CDR3 is 15 amino acids long. Authors' methods: The study's classifier, a distant-metastasis tool for papillary thyroid cancer, was built using CDR3 differences across clinicopathological groups. TCRdb re-called clones from the PCR reads using MiXCR. Clone size and V and J calls follow TCRdb, not the original study. The sample has tens of thousands of clones; 35% to 40% are singletons. No treatment had been given to any patient before thyroid surgery.

The sequence came from a female donor with papillary thyroid cancer or a benign thyroid nodule (not recorded which). Some clones in this sample may be carry-over from other donors' samples. This chain connects TRBV5-1 to TRBJ2-7; 8 bases line up with TRBD2. Material: tumor tissue. The CDR3 region has the DNA TGCGCCAGCAGCTTAAGCGGGAGTATAAGGGACGAGCAGTACTTC. Translated, it gives CASSLSGSIRDEQYF.